This paragraph reports one T cell receptor beta chain. As processed by the authors: From reference gene primer amplification, estimates of nucleated cell counts were derived. Profiling relied on immunoSEQ multiplex PCR, and the TCRdb table lists in-frame clones only, not all of them. V, J and clone size derive from that table, while D and trimming were established from the DNA sequence. Of 140,000 to 150,000 clones in the sample, around 80% were seen once. The data originate from a study of blood T cell repertoires in COVID-19. Study-level background: Sites across the United States, Italy and Spain contributed samples from acute and convalescent COVID-19. PBMCs, B-cell-depleted T cells, or T cells were the source of the cDNA or gDNA that made up the material.

The V end was cut by 6 bases, the J end by 4 bases, with 10 bases between. The CDR3 contains 11 residues. Per the germline V gene, CDR1 is DFQATT and CDR2 is SNEGSKA (reference sequence). The sequencing input was peripheral blood. The receptor was derived from a man between 65 and 79 years old who had recovered from COVID-19. The V and J genes are TRBV20-1 and TRBJ2-7, with a tentative D call TRBD1 (6 bases). This chain's CDR3 is CSAKTGYEQYF. CDR3 DNA: TGCAGTGCCAAAACAGGGTACGAGCAGTACTTC.